Described below is a single T cell receptor beta chain sequence and its context. It has no known antigen specificity. No base-level quality is on record; no much larger clone is a single base apart. This sample was taken from a study of blood T cell repertoires in COVID-19 (dated by TCRdb to 2020 to 2021). With regard to the full study: Samples covering the acute and convalescent phases of COVID-19 were provided by collaborators in the United States, Italy and Spain. Where available, HLA class I and class II types were obtained from metadata supplied by the sample provider rather than from assay-based typing. The prospective study material was composed of cDNA or gDNA derived from T cells, B-cell-depleted T cells, or PBMCs. The repertoires were made available in a free public database intended to serve as a resource for research on the immune response to SARS-CoV-2. The samples were drawn from the first 160 participants of the ongoing ImmuneRACE study and from 1,200 or so subjects provided by 6 global collaborators. Nearly every sample came with metadata listing a de-identified subject ID, COVID-19 status, age in years and sex. Subjects who had been exposed to COVID-19, were actively infected with it, or had recovered from it provided the deeply sampled blood TCRbeta repertoires that made up the dataset. What the study reported, not specific to this receptor: How much clinical and demographic metadata was included differed by source and by participant, and the metadata was provided uncurated.

From the cysteine up to the phenylalanine, the CDR3 has a length of 13 residues. Of all the DNA, just the CDR3 is kept, 39 bases in frame from base 1. The junction carries 9 bases between V and J, which are trimmed by 0 bases and 4 bases respectively. Reading the germline V gene (reference sequence) gives CDR1 GTSNPN and CDR2 SVGIG. Participants in the prospective study were enrolled through a virtual design, were aged about 18 to 100 years, and lived in about two dozen United States geographic areas. To assign participants to cohorts, the prospective study relied on clinical history that participants themselves reported in a screening survey and a study questionnaire. Recovered participants in ImmuneRACE Cohort 3 were defined as having two consecutive negative NP/OP PCR tests, clearance from a healthcare professional, or resolution of symptoms. Mobile phlebotomists in the prospective study collected whole blood, serum and a nasopharyngeal or oropharyngeal swab from every participant. Additional blood draws and questionnaires over a 2-month period could optionally be provided by prospective study participants. Blood samples from the prospective study were shipped frozen or at room temperature prior to DNA extraction.

The immunoSEQ Assay, a bias-controlled multiplex PCR, was used to amplify TCRbeta CDR3 regions from genomic DNA. As for how the authors treated the data: Nucleated cell counts per sample were estimated from amplification of reference gene primers within the assay. Sequence reads were collapsed and filtered to measure the absolute abundance of every unique TCRbeta CDR3 rearrangement. For each sample, productive Simpson clonality was calculated as the square root of Simpson's diversity index across productive rearrangements. TCRdb stores this immuneACCESS table with in-frame sequences only. Part of the clones is absent; in the studies checked, under half of the shortfall reflects unresolved V genes, and no reason is known for the rest. The DNA was the basis for D and trimming; V, J and clone size are from that table. The sample profile shows some 460,000 clones; about 85% of them were found once. Of the sample, around 0.7% falls within the top ten clones.

The chain links TRBV30 with TRBJ1-2; a tentative D match to TRBD1 spans 6 bases. The sample taken for sequencing was PBMCs or T cells enriched from blood (not recorded which). The receptor's source is a woman aged 18-30 years who had recovered from COVID-19. The base sequence is TGTGCCTGGAGTGTAAAAGGGGGCTATGGCTACACCTTC. This is translated as CAWSVKGGYGYTF.